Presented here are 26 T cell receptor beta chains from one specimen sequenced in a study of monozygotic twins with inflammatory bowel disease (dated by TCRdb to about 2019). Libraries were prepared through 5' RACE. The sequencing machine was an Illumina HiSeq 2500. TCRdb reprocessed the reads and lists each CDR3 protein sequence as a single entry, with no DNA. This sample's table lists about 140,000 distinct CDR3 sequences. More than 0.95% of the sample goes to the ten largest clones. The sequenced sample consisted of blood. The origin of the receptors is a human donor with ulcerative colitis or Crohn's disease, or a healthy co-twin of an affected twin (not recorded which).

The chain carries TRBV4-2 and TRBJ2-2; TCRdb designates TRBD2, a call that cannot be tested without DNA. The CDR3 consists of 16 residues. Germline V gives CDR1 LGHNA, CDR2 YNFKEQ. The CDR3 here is CASSQSTGGGTGELFF.

The CDR3: CASSEGQGRRKTEAFF. J is TRBJ1-1 and V is TRBV25-1; TCRdb picks TRBD1, but there is no DNA to check that call. This CDR3 is built from 16 residues. CDR1 and CDR2 from the germline V gene are MGHDK and SYGVNS.

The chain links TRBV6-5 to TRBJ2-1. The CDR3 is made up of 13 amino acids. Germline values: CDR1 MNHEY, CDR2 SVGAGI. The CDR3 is CASSSRSDNEQFF.

This CDR3 reads CAWGDRGSNYGYTF. This chain uses TRBV30 with TRBJ1-2; TCRdb returns TRBD1, unconfirmable since there is no DNA. CDR1 and CDR2 (germline): GTSNPN, SVGIG (reference sequence). This CDR3 contains 14 residues.

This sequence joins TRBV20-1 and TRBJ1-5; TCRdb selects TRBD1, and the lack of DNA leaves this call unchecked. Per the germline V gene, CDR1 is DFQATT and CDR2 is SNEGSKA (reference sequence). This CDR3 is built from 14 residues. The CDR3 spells CSARGRDFNQPQHF.

CDR3 loop: CASSFTDADNYGYTF. The chain employs TRBV5-1 and TRBJ1-2. CDR3 size: 15 residues. Germline V gene lookup returns CDR1 SGHRS and CDR2 YFSETQ.

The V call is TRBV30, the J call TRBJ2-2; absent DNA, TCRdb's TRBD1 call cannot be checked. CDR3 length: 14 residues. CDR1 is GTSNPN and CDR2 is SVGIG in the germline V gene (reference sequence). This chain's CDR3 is CAWREGHRAGELFF.

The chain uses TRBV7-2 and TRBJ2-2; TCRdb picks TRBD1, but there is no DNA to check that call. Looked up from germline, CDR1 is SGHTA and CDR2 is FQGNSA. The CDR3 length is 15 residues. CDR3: CASSLNRGFTGELFF.

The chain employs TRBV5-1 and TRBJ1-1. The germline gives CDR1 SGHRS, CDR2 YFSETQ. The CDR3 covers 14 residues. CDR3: CASSRRDRNTEAFF.

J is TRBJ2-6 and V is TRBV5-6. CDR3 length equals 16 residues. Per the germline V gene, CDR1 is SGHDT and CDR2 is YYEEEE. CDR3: CASSLAAVSGANVLTF.

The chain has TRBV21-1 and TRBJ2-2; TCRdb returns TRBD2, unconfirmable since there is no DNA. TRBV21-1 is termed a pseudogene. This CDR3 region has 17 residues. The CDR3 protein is CASSTTSGDSNTGELFF.

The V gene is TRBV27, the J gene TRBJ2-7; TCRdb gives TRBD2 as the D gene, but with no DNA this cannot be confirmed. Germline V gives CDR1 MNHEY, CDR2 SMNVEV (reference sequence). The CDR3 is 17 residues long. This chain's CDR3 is CASRQTVAGGQTYEQYF.

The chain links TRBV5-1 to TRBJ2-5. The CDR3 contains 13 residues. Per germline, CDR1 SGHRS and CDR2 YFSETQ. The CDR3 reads CASSLAIQETQYF.

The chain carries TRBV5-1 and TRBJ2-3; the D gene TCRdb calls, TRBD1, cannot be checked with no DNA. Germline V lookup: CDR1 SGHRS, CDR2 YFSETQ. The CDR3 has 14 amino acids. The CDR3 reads CASSLGIPGDTQYF.

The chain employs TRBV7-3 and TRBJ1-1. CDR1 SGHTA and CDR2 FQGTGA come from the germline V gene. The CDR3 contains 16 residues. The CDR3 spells CASSLRAVRPNTEAFF.

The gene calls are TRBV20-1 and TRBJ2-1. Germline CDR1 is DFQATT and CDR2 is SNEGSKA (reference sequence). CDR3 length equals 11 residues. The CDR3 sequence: CSARRDNEQFF.

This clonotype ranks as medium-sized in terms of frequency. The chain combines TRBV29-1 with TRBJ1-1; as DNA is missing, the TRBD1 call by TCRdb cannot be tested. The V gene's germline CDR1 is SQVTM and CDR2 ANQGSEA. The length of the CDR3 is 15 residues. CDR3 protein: CSVEGGPTGWTEAFF.

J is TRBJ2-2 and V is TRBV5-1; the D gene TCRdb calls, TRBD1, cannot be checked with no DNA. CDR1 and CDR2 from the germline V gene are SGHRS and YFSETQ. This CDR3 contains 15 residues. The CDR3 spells CASSLAGTQIGELFF.

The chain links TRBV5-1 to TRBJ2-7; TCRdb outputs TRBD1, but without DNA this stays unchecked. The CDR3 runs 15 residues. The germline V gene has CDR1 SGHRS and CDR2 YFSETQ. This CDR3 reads CASSLVGTGSYEQYF. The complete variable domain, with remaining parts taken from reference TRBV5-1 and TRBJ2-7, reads KAGVTQTPRYLIKTRGQQVTLSCSPISGHRSVSWYQQTPGQGLQFLFEYFSETQRNKGNFPGRFSGRQFSNSRSEMNVSTLELGDSALYLCASSLVGTGSYEQYFGPGTRLTVT.

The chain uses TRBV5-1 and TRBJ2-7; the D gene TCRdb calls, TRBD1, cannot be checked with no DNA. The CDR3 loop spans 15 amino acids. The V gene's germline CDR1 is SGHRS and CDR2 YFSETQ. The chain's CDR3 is CASSQRTTQAYEQYF.

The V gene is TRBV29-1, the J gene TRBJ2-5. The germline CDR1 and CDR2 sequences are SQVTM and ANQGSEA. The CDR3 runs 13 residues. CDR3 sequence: CSVGLLLGETQYF.

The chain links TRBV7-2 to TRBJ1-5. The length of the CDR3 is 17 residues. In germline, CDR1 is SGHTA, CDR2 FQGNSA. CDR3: CASSLARREYSNQPQHF.

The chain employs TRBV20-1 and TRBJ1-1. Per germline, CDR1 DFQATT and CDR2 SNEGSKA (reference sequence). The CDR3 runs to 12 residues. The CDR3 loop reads CSAQIRPREAFF.

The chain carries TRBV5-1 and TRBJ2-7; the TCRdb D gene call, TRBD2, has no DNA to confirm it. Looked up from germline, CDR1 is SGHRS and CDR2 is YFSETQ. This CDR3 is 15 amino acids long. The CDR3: CASSLQAPPTYEQYF.

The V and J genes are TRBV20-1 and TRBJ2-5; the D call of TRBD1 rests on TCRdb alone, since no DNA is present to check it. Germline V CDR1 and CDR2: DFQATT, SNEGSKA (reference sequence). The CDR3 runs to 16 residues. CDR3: CSARAPLPGIQETQYF.

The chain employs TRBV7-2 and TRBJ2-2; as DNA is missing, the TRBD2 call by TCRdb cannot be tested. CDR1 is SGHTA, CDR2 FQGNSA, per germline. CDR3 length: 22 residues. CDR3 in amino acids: CASSLPRTISYKESSGGGELFF.